Below, 11 T cell receptor beta chains from the same sample are listed, as sequenced in a study of shared T cell receptors in the human thymus. The protocol was immunoSEQ multiplex PCR, while the TCRdb copy is restricted to in-frame clones and leaves out a portion. The repertoire holds approximately 760,000 clones, with approximately 85% as singletons. This same sample was also part of a study on human thymus T cells.

Sequences were obtained from thymocytes. Receptor source: a girl less than two years old with a congenital heart defect.

V gene TRBV7-9 combines with J gene TRBJ2-5; 13 bases are a match to TRBD2. Losses at the gene ends were 5 bases for V and 8 bases for J; bases not matched to a gene: 20. Germline assignment: CDR1 SEHNR and CDR2 FQNEAQ (reference sequence). The CDR3 loop spans 19 amino acids. DNA for the CDR3: TGTGCCAGCAGCACCCGGTCACTAGCGGGGGGGATCAAGGGGAGAACCCAGTACTTC. Its protein product is CASSTRSLAGGIKGRTQYF.

The chain joins TRBV2 to TRBJ2-2; D may be TRBD2 (5 bases). CDR3 length: 14 amino acids. Trimming took 8 bases from V and 3 from J, leaving 13 bases between them. Germline CDR1 is SNHLY and CDR2 is FYNNEI. The CDR3 bases are TGTGCCAGCTGTTGGCCCGGGGACACCGGGGAGCTGTTTTTT. This codes for CASCWPGDTGELFF.

On this clone itself: The germline gene is not matched at one end of the junction; a read error may be the cause. The chain couples TRBV5-1 to TRBJ2-1; D perhaps matches TRBD1 (6 bases). The germline V gene has CDR1 SGHRS and CDR2 YFSETQ. The CDR3 length is 14 residues. CDR3 sequence: CASSSGHSNNEQFF. In DNA, the CDR3 is TGCGCCAGCAGCTCGGGACACTCCAACAATGAGCAGTTCTTC.

The rearrangement joins TRBV2 to TRBJ2-7, with 8 nucleotides matching TRBD1. V shed 4 bases and J 4 bases; nucleotides not matched to a gene: 15. Per the germline V gene, CDR1 is SNHLY and CDR2 is FYNNEI. The CDR3 covers 17 residues. The CDR3 DNA reads TGTGCCAGCAGTGCTCGGACAGGGTCCATCCGCATATACGAGCAGTACTTC. Encoded protein: CASSARTGSIRIYEQYF.

The chain employs TRBV10-3 and TRBJ1-5; no clear D. Germline V gives CDR1 ENHRY, CDR2 SYGVKD. The CDR3 has 13 amino acids. V was trimmed by 11 bases and J by 3 bases, leaving 14 bases between them. Written as DNA, the CDR3 is TGTGCCGCTCGCCGGGTCCCCAATCAGCCCCAGCATTTT. It codes for CAARRVPNQPQHF.

The chain joins TRBV10-3 to TRBJ2-7, with D maybe TRBD1 (5 bases). Trimming left V 5 bases short and J 3 bases short, with 17 bases between. The length of the CDR3 is 15 residues. Germline V gives CDR1 ENHRY, CDR2 SYGVKD. The CDR3 here is CAISSDRPWLYEQYF. The CDR3 nucleotides are TGTGCCATCAGTTCTGACAGACCGTGGCTCTACGAGCAGTACTTC.

The J gene is TRBJ1-1, the V gene TRBV6-5, with TRBD1 identical over 8 bases. The CDR3 has 14 amino acids. The germline V gene encodes CDR1 MNHEY and CDR2 SVGAGI. V lost 2 bases and J lost 7; bases outside the gene matches: 6. The CDR3 protein is CASSYDRGEDEAFF. CDR3 coding DNA: TGTGCCAGCAGTTACGACAGGGGTGAGGATGAAGCTTTCTTT.

This sequence joins TRBV27 and TRBJ2-1; 9 positions match TRBD1. Germline V CDR1 and CDR2: MNHEY, SMNVEV (reference sequence). J was trimmed by 3 bases and V by 4 bases; bases with no gene match: 13. The CDR3 loop spans 18 amino acids. CDR3 sequence (DNA): TGTGCCAGCAGTTACGGGACAGGGTTCTTACTCGACTACAATGAGCAGTTCTTC. This codes for CASSYGTGFLLDYNEQFF.

This clone showed up just a few times. This chain uses TRBV7-6 with TRBJ2-1; TRBD1 matches at 8 bases. The CDR3 loop spans 17 amino acids. Germline assignment: CDR1 SGHVS and CDR2 FNYEAQ. V shed 5 bases, J shed 6 bases, and the junction held 15 bases outside the gene matches. Here the CDR3 reads CASSHYRGQEGINEQFF. CDR3 in DNA: TGTGCCAGCAGCCATTATCGGGGACAGGAAGGGATCAATGAGCAGTTCTTC.

This sequence joins TRBV6-1 and TRBJ2-3; possible D gene TRBD1, 6 bases. Germline V gene data show CDR1 as MNHNS and CDR2 as SASEGT. The CDR3 covers 15 residues. The germline V and J ends were trimmed by 5 bases and 4 bases, with 16 bases remaining between them. CDR3 sequence reads: CASSHRVVRSDTQYF. In nucleotides, the CDR3 is TGTGCCAGCAGTCACAGGGTCGTGCGCTCAGATACGCAGTATTTT.

V is TRBV12-5 and J is TRBJ2-3; 10 bases match TRBD1. CDR3 size: 18 residues. With V trimmed by 3 bases and J by 5 bases, 14 bases remained unmatched. Germline assignment: CDR1 LGHNT and CDR2 FRNRAP. This CDR3 is CASGLSQPATGGEDTQYF. CDR3 sequence (DNA): TGTGCTAGTGGTTTATCCCAGCCCGCGACAGGGGGCGAAGATACGCAGTATTTT.